Below, 17 T cell receptor beta chains from the same sample are listed, as sequenced in a study of T cells in Graves' hyperthyroidism and ophthalmopathy (dated by TCRdb to between 2018 and 2021). Libraries were constructed by multiplex PCR. The sequencer listed for this sample is Illumina HiSeq 2000. TCR beta CDR3 regions were amplified from RNA transcripts. The first round of RT-PCR for the TCR CDR3 was performed with the HTBI primer set and the Qiagen OneStep RT-PCR kit. TCRdb reworked the public reads: Q25 trimming with fastp, MiXCR clone assembly, productive beta chains retained. Rows are combined by CDR3 protein, so each entry shows the most common genes and DNA. The sample contains more than 45,000 distinct CDR3 sequences, roughly 49% of them found a single time. Clones ranked in the top ten supply around an eighth of the sample. Sequencing used blood. These receptors were taken from a woman aged 25 to 39 with Graves' ophthalmopathy.

This clonotype occurred many times. J is TRBJ2-1 and V is TRBV5-1, with D possibly being TRBD2 (5 bases). The CDR3 consists of 16 residues. Germline V gene lookup returns CDR1 SGHRS and CDR2 YFSETQ. Trimming took off 0 bases at V and 4 bases at J, with 14 bases between the two ends. In nucleotides, the CDR3 is TGCGCCAGCAGCTTGGCCGGCCTAGCCTCTTACAATGAGCAGTTCTTC. Protein product: CASSLAGLASYNEQFF. Combining the CDR3 with reference TRBV5-1 and TRBJ2-1 gives the whole variable domain KAGVTQTPRYLIKTRGQQVTLSCSPISGHRSVSWYQQTPGQGLQFLFEYFSETQRNKGNFPGRFSGRQFSNSRSEMNVSTLELGDSALYLCASSLAGLASYNEQFFGPGTRLTVL.

This clonotype turned up a few times. Likely a read error: the CDR3 ends without its conserved phenylalanine or tryptophan. It is unclear where the CDR3 begins or ends on the DNA, so no DNA is shown, and the CDR3 is as TCRdb lists it. V usage is TRBV7-3 and J usage is TRBJ2-1. Germline V gene lookup returns CDR1 SGHTA and CDR2 FQGTGA. The CDR3 has 10 residues if both end residues are counted. CDR3 loop: CASSLTSSVV.

This chain links TRBV6-4 with TRBJ2-7; D is unresolved. Per the germline V gene, CDR1 is MRHNA and CDR2 is SNTAGT. Trimming removed 2 bases from V and 6 bases from J, with 8 bases in between. CDR3 length equals 12 residues. The CDR3 DNA follows: TGTGCCAGCAGTGACAGGACGTCCGAGCAGTACTTC. This sequence encodes CASSDRTSEQYF.

Only one count was recorded for this clonotype. The chain combines TRBV10-3 with TRBJ2-1; 15 positions agree with TRBD2. With 6 bases clipped from V and 8 bases from J, the junction kept 8 bases outside the gene matches. The CDR3 runs to 16 residues. The germline CDR1 and CDR2 sequences are ENHRY and SYGVKD. The CDR3 DNA reads TGTGCCATCAGGGGGACTAGCGGGAGGATTCCCCATGAGCAGTTCTTC. It is translated as CAIRGTSGRIPHEQFF.

The chain recombines TRBV7-8 with TRBJ2-5; D call uncertain. The length of the CDR3 is 14 residues. V lost 3 bases, J lost 6 bases, and 14 bases lay in between. Germline V CDR1 and CDR2: SGHVS, FQNEAQ. The CDR3, as DNA: TGTGCCAGCAGCTTGGGTCAGGAAATAAAGACCCAGTACTTC. This sequence encodes CASSLGQEIKTQYF.

This clonotype was counted ten times or more. The chain uses TRBV12-3 or TRBV12-4 and TRBJ2-1; TRBD1 matches 10 bases. After removal of 7 bases from V and 6 bases from J, the junction contained 9 bases not matched to a gene. The CDR3 spans 15 residues. Written as DNA, the CDR3 is TGTGCCAGCATTTCCTTGGGACAGGGGATCAATGAGCAGTTCTTC. It yields the protein CASISLGQGINEQFF.

The V gene is TRBV20-1, the J gene TRBJ2-2; D is uncertain. This CDR3 region has 10 residues. CDR1 is DFQATT and CDR2 is SNEGSKA in the germline V gene (reference sequence). In nucleotides, the CDR3 is TGCTCTACTAATAGCGGGGAGCTGTTTTTT. It yields the protein CSTNSGELFF.

This clonotype occurred many times. The chain has TRBV11-2 and TRBJ2-1; TRBD1 might be the D (6 bases). Germline V lookup: CDR1 SGHAT, CDR2 FQNNGV. Trimming stripped 4 bases from V and 1 base from J, with 11 bases between. The CDR3 sequence is 15 residues long. CDR3 DNA sequence: TGTGCCAGCAGCTCCGACAGGACATCCTACAATGAGCAGTTCTTC. Residues: CASSSDRTSYNEQFF.

The chain has TRBV12-3 or TRBV12-4 and TRBJ1-2, with TRBD1 as a possible D gene (6 bases). The V gene lost 1 base and the J gene lost 6 bases, with 12 bases spanning the gap. This CDR3 comprises 14 residues. CDR3 DNA: TGTGCCAGCAGTTTAGGCAGGGGTAGAGATGGCTACACCTTC. Its translation is CASSLGRGRDGYTF.

About this clonotype: This may be a read error, as it is one base from a much larger clone. The CDR3 ends on some other residue instead of the conserved phenylalanine or tryptophan, so this is likely a read error. The chain couples TRBV3-1 to TRBJ2-7; 9 bases map to TRBD1. V trimming: 1 base; J trimming: 2 bases; junction bases outside the gene matches: 6. This CDR3 region has 16 residues. The germline gives CDR1 LGHDT, CDR2 YNNKEL (reference sequence). The CDR3 reads CASSQGQGQGPYEQYS. Written as DNA, the CDR3 is TGTGCCAGCAGCCAAGGGCAAGGACAGGGGCCCTACGAGCAGTACTCC.

J is TRBJ1-3 and V is TRBV10-3; D uncertain. The CDR3 is 11 residues long. Germline-derived CDR1 and CDR2 are ENHRY and SYGVKD. Deletions cut 6 bases from V and 4 bases from J, with 4 bases between. The CDR3 reads CAIRTGNTIYF. The CDR3 DNA reads as TGTGCCATCAGGACAGGAAACACCATATATTTT.

This clonotype occurred many times. V and J are TRBV9 and TRBJ1-4; the match to TRBD1 covers 9 bases. After removal of 6 bases from V and 5 bases from J, the junction contained 5 bases not matched to a gene. Germline V gives CDR1 SGDLS, CDR2 YYNGEE. The CDR3 totals 14 residues. In DNA, the CDR3 is TGTGCCAGCAACCAACAGGGGGCGAATGAAAAACTGTTTTTT. Amino acid sequence: CASNQQGANEKLFF. Supplemented by reference TRBV9 and TRBJ1-4, the full variable domain reads DSGVTQTPKHLITATGQRVTLRCSPRSGDLSVYWYQQSLDQGLQFLIQYYNGEERAKGNILERFSAQQFPDLHSELNLSSLELGDSALYFCASNQQGANEKLFFGSGTQLSVL.

Concerning this clonotype itself: A read error may explain this, as a much larger clone is one base away. The J gene is TRBJ2-3, the V gene TRBV28; 7 nucleotides agree with TRBD2. Germline loops: CDR1 MDHEN, CDR2 SYDVKM. The CDR3 is 12 amino acids. The CDR3 protein is CAISLPGGTQYF. DNA for the CDR3: TGTGCCATCAGTTTGCCGGGGGGTACGCAGTATTTT.

This clonotype was recorded at least ten times. The chain uses TRBV5-1 and TRBJ2-1; D possibly uses TRBD1 or TRBD2 (6 bases each). CDR1 and CDR2 (germline): SGHRS, YFSETQ. The CDR3 is 14 residues long. The V end was cut by 4 bases, the J end by 4 bases, with 12 bases between. CDR3 sequence reads: CASSARGQYNEQFF. CDR3 nucleotides: TGCGCCAGCAGCGCTCGGGGGCAGTACAATGAGCAGTTCTTC.

This chain joins TRBV7-8 and TRBJ2-3; no reliable D call. Between the trimmed V and J ends, which lost 3 bases and 2 bases, there was a span of 9 bases. The CDR3 is 14 residues long. Germline V gene lookup returns CDR1 SGHVS and CDR2 FQNEAQ. CDR3 sequence: CASSLGIYTDTQYF. In DNA form, the CDR3 reads TGTGCCAGCAGCTTGGGGATTTACACAGATACGCAGTATTTT.

The rearrangement uses TRBV9 and TRBJ2-5, with TRBD1 identical over 11 bases. V dropped 0 bases and J dropped 5; count of bases not matched to a gene: 3. CDR1 and CDR2 (germline): SGDLS, YYNGEE. This CDR3 has 15 amino acids. CDR3 loop: CASSVGDRGGETQYF. The CDR3 nucleotides read TGTGCCAGCAGCGTAGGGGACAGGGGGGGGGAGACCCAGTACTTC. The full variable domain, its missing parts supplied by reference TRBV9 and TRBJ2-5, is DSGVTQTPKHLITATGQRVTLRCSPRSGDLSVYWYQQSLDQGLQFLIQYYNGEERAKGNILERFSAQQFPDLHSELNLSSLELGDSALYFCASSVGDRGGETQYFGPGTRLLVL.

This clonotype was picked up many times. The V and J genes are TRBV11-2 and TRBJ2-7; 7 bases match TRBD2. The CDR3 runs to 16 residues. Germline V gene data show CDR1 as SGHAT and CDR2 as FQNNGV. The trim removed 1 base at V and 3 bases at J, leaving 9 bases unmatched. The CDR3 loop reads CASSLGSGGPLYEQYF. Written as DNA, the CDR3 is TGTGCCAGCAGCTTAGGTTCGGGAGGCCCTCTCTACGAGCAGTACTTC.